A selection of T cell receptor beta chains follows, all from one sample in a study of blood T cells in healthy people across ages. TCRdb recomputed calls from the 5' RACE reads with MiXCR, one row per CDR3 protein. This table holds some 890,000 distinct CDR3 sequences, almost 30% found once. Another study also made use of these data, one on T cells of mothers and their children.

Material for sequencing was blood. Receptors were obtained from a middle-aged woman in good health. The conserved cysteine and the conserved F or W are not part of the CDR3 here. Clone size is not always given. Where it is, it says once, few, many or a class for expanded clones.

ASSWGAGQGSGYT,TRBJ1-2,once,13,TRBV5-6
ASSADSDEQY,TRBJ2-7,many,10,TRBV6-1
ASSPRSDYEQY,TRBJ2-7,many,11,TRBV18
ASPLGSDTQY,TRBJ2-3,few,10,TRBV2
ASSRYGGNEQY,TRBJ2-7,.,11,TRBV5-6
ASSARQGGTDTQY,TRBJ2-3,few,13,TRBV12-3/TRBV12-4
ATSDWDYQETQY,TRBJ2-5,many,12,TRBV24-1
ASSSLPGGGPLGTDMQY,TRBJ2-3,few,17,TRBV7-9
ASSKAGTWAEQF,TRBJ2-1,.,12,TRBV12-3/TRBV12-4
SAVDNLISYEQY,TRBJ2-7,.,12,TRBV20-1
ASSLGGARNQPQH,TRBJ1-5,.,13,TRBV7-2
SARDVAGTYGYT,TRBJ1-2,.,12,TRBV20-1
ASSGPDKNARYSNQPQH,TRBJ1-5,.,17,TRBV21-1
ATSDPTGNQPQH,TRBJ1-5,.,12,TRBV24-1
ASIRASYNEQF,TRBJ2-1,many,11,TRBV6-1
SARSPTGNTEAF,TRBJ1-1,few,12,TRBV20-1
ASSLLGAGNIQY,TRBJ2-4,once,12,TRBV28
ASSLASGGAYTQY,TRBJ2-3,.,13,TRBV28
ASSSGQATYGYT,TRBJ1-2,.,12,TRBV13
ASSHRTNTGELF,TRBJ2-2,few,12,TRBV4-3
ASSLSTVAYEQY,TRBJ2-7,few,12,TRBV28
ASSRSGQGTDTQY,TRBJ2-3,many,13,TRBV7-2
ASTNLDSFYGYT,TRBJ1-2,.,12,TRBV27
ASSGSWVAPRGEKLF,TRBJ1-4,.,15,TRBV6-1